This T cell receptor beta chain was captured in a study of T cells in Graves' hyperthyroidism and ophthalmopathy. Each diagnosis drew on symptoms, thyroxine, TRAb, thyroid ultrasound and orbital computed tomography findings. General observations from the study: In validation, the model predicted ophthalmopathy. These predictions came a median around 5.9 months before onset.

V lost 1 base to trimming and J lost 4 bases; unmatched junction nucleotides: 6. The CDR3 is made up of 16 amino acids. CDR1 is DFQATT and CDR2 is SNEGSKA in the germline V gene (reference sequence). RNA transcripts yielded amplified TCR beta CDR3 regions. First-round RT-PCR with HTBI primers amplified the TCR CDR3 region. Each CDR3 protein is one row after TCRdb ran MiXCR on the multiplex PCR reads. The sample holds around 380,000 distinct CDR3 sequences, about 13% seen once. With respect to this clonotype: What it recognizes is unknown.

The origin of this receptor is a man between 25 and 39 years old with Graves' hyperthyroidism that later progressed to Graves' ophthalmopathy. Sequencing was done on a sample of blood. The chain combines TRBV20-1 with TRBJ2-3; 12 bases line up with TRBD2. The CDR3: CSARARTSGVADTQYF. The CDR3 DNA is TGCAGTGCTAGAGCCCGGACTAGCGGGGTTGCAGATACGCAGTATTTT.